This TCR beta chain was documented in a study of T cell responses to AZD1222 COVID-19 vaccine. The CDR3 covers 14 residues. The trim removed 2 bases at V and 7 bases at J, leaving 7 bases unmatched. The germline gives CDR1 LGHNA, CDR2 YNFKEQ. Some clones are missing from TCRdb's copy, which holds only in-frame ones; the method was immunoSEQ multiplex PCR. The sample has approximately 75,000 clones; roughly 84% are singletons. The sequence was collected from an adult who received the AZD1222 COVID-19 vaccine. The V and J genes are TRBV4-2 and TRBJ2-7, with 8 bases aligning to TRBD2. This specimen was peripheral blood, taken 28 days after the second AZD1222 dose. CDR3 loop: CASSQPGGAGEQYF. CDR3 coding DNA: TGTGCCAGCAGCCAACCCGGGGGGGCCGGGGAGCAGTACTTC.